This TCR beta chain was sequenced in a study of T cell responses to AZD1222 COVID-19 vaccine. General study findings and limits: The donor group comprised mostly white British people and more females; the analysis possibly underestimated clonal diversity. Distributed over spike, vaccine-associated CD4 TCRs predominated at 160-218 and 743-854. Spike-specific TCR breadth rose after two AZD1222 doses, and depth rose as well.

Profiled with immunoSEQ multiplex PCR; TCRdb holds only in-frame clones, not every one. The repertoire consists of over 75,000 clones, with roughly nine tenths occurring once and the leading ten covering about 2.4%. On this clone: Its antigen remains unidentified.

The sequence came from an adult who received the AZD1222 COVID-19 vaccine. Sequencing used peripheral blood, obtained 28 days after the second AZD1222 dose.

Here the CDR3 reads CASSRGDRAINTGELFF. The CDR3 DNA reads as TGCGCCAGCAGCAGGGGGGACAGGGCGATAAACACCGGGGAGCTGTTTTTT. The chain uses TRBV5-1 and TRBJ2-2; 9 nucleotides match TRBD1. The CDR3 loop spans 17 amino acids. CDR1 and CDR2 from the germline V gene are SGHRS and YFSETQ. V lost 4 bases, J lost 2 bases, and 9 bases stayed unmatched. Full variable domain (remainder filled in from reference TRBV5-1 and TRBJ2-2): KAGVTQTPRYLIKTRGQQVTLSCSPISGHRSVSWYQQTPGQGLQFLFEYFSETQRNKGNFPGRFSGRQFSNSRSEMNVSTLELGDSALYLCASSRGDRAINTGELFFGEGSRLTVL.